The rows below give T cell receptor beta chains drawn from one sample of a study of blood T cell repertoires in COVID-19. Profiled with immunoSEQ multiplex PCR; TCRdb holds only in-frame clones, not every one. The sample yields 150,000 or so clones, roughly 93% seen once. Sequences were obtained from peripheral blood. The origin of the receptors is a woman aged 55 to 70 with COVID-19, enrolled during active disease. CDR3s include the opening cysteine and the closing phenylalanine or tryptophan. A D gene is named only where the DNA matches it firmly. Clone size is given for some rows only: seen once, a few or many times, or a class if the clone is expanded.

TRBD1,TRBJ2-1,once,TRBV18,TGTGCCAGCTCACCGGACAGGGGAGAATCCTACAATGAGCAGTTCTTC,CASSPDRGESYNEQFF
-,TRBJ1-1,-,TRBV19,TGTGCCAGTAGCCTCAGGGGACCCCAAGCTTTCTTT,CASSLRGPQAFF
-,TRBJ2-7,-,TRBV5-1,TGCGCCAGCAGCCATACAAACGAGCAGTACTTC,CASSHTNEQYF
TRBD1,TRBJ1-2,-,TRBV3-1/TRBV3-2,TGTGCCAGCAGCCCTCTTAACAGGGGATTTGGCTACACCTTC,CASSPLNRGFGYTF
-,TRBJ2-7,-,TRBV27,TGTGCCAGCAGTCATAAACTCAGGGGCTACGAGCAGTACTTC,CASSHKLRGYEQYF
-,TRBJ1-6,-,TRBV21-1,TGTGCCAGCAGCACGGGAACAGGGCTTTTCTATAATTCACCCCTCCACTTT,CASSTGTGLFYNSPLHF
TRBD2,TRBJ2-5,-,TRBV6-4,TGTGCCAGCAGTGACTCGAGGTCGGCTAGCGGGGGGGCCGCGGTACAAGAGACCCAGTACTTC,CASSDSRSASGGAAVQETQYF
TRBD1,TRBJ1-1,-,TRBV7-3,TGTGCCAGCAGCGTCGGGACAGGGTTGAACACTGAAGCTTTCTTT,CASSVGTGLNTEAFF
TRBD1,TRBJ2-7,-,TRBV7-6,TGTGCCAGCAGTCATCACCGGGGACAGGGGTCCCACGAGCAGTACTTC,CASSHHRGQGSHEQYF
-,TRBJ2-7,few,TRBV3-1/TRBV3-2,TGTGCCAGCAGCCAAGCCCAGGGAAGGAGCGAGCAGTACTTC,CASSQAQGRSEQYF
-,TRBJ2-7,-,TRBV5-8,TGTGCCAGCAGCTTGGAGCTCAGGGAAGGAGAGCAGTACTTC,CASSLELREGEQYF
-,TRBJ2-7,-,TRBV3-1/TRBV3-2,TGTGCCAGCAGCCAAGTCGTTTATACGAGCTCCTACGAGCAGTACTTC,CASSQVVYTSSYEQYF
-,TRBJ1-3,-,TRBV5-1,TGCGCCAGCAGCTTATCGACAGGTTCCTCTGGAAACACCATATATTTT,CASSLSTGSSGNTIYF
-,TRBJ1-6,once,TRBV7-9,TGTGCCAGCAGCTTAGCCGGTGCAGGAGGGTCGGGGGCCCTCCACTTT,CASSLAGAGGSGALHF
-,TRBJ1-5,-,TRBV27,TGTGCCAGCAGTTTGACAGATAATCAGCCCCAGCATTTT,CASSLTDNQPQHF
-,TRBJ1-1,-,TRBV6-2/TRBV6-3,TGTGCCAGCAGTTACACAGTGAACACTGAAGCTTTCTTT,CASSYTVNTEAFF
TRBD1,TRBJ1-3,-,TRBV3-1/TRBV3-2,TGTGCCAGCAGCCAGCGGGACAGATACTCTGGAAACACCATATATTTT,CASSQRDRYSGNTIYF
-,TRBJ2-3,-,TRBV21-1,TGTGCCAGCAGCACCGGGACAGGGGAAGGTGGTATCACAGATACGCAGTATTTT,CASSTGTGEGGITDTQYF
-,TRBJ1-1,-,TRBV5-4,TGTGCCAGCAGCTTTCGACGGAGGGACACTGAAGCTTTCTTT,CASSFRRRDTEAFF
TRBD1,TRBJ1-5,-,TRBV30,TGTGCCTGGAGTAACGACAGGGGGCCAGGACAGCCCCAGCATTTT,CAWSNDRGPGQPQHF
-,TRBJ1-5,-,TRBV30,TGTGCCTGGAGTTTGACCGGGACAACTTATAGCAATCAGCCCCAGCATTTT,CAWSLTGTTYSNQPQHF
TRBD1,TRBJ1-1,-,TRBV18,TGTGCCAGCTCACCACCGTACAGGGGAGGTACTGAAGCTTTCTTT,CASSPPYRGGTEAFF
-,TRBJ1-1,once,TRBV4-1,TGCGCCAGCAGCCAGGGACTAGACAGGAAAGCTTTCTTT,CASSQGLDRKAFF
-,TRBJ1-1,once,TRBV29-1,TGCAGCGTTGACCGGGGGGGGAACACTGAAGCTTTCTTT,CSVDRGGNTEAFF
-,TRBJ1-2,-,TRBV19,TGTGCCAGTAGCAACACAGGGAACTATGGCTACACCTTC,CASSNTGNYGYTF
TRBD1,TRBJ2-1,-,TRBV5-6,TGTGCCAGCAGCGCGGACAGGGGGAATGAGCAGTTCTTC,CASSADRGNEQFF
-,TRBJ1-1,-,TRBV7-9,TGTGCCAGCAGCTTAATCTCCGGCAGCGATAGAAAAGAAGCTTTCTTT,CASSLISGSDRKEAFF